This entry lists 4 T cell receptor beta chains sequenced from one sample in a study of T-cell reconstitution after alpha-beta-depleted transplantation in children. Molecular barcoding with unique molecular identifiers was used for the TCRbeta library. TCRdb re-analysed the PCR reads in MiXCR, keeping a single row per CDR3 protein. This sample has around 800,000 distinct CDR3 sequences, with under 20% found just once. The source material was PBMCs, mostly from graft donor cells, sampled 360 days after TCRalphabeta/CD19-depleted stem cell transplant. These TCRs come from a male patient younger than 18 who had a stem cell transplant for acute lymphoblastic leukemia, so the T cells may come from the graft donor.

This clonotype came up a few times. This rearrangement joins TRBV5-1 to TRBJ1-2; D unresolved. Germline assignment: CDR1 SGHRS and CDR2 YFSETQ. The CDR3 runs to 16 residues. Trimming took 3 bases from V and 0 from J, leaving 15 bases between them. Here the CDR3 DNA reads TGCGCCAGCAGCTCCTCAGTGATAGCCGCTAACTATGGCTACACCTTC. This translates into CASSSSVIAANYGYTF.

This clonotype has only a few counts. The chain has TRBV3-1 and TRBJ2-1; TRBD1 agrees at 9 bases. CDR3 size: 14 residues. Germline CDR1 and CDR2: LGHDT and YNNKEL (reference sequence). With 5 bases clipped from V and 6 bases from J, the junction kept 5 bases outside the gene matches. This CDR3 is CASSYRDRVNEQFF. CDR3 sequence (DNA): TGTGCCAGCAGCTATCGGGACAGGGTCAATGAGCAGTTCTTC.

This chain uses TRBV7-2 with TRBJ2-1, with 9 nucleotides matching TRBD1. Looked up from germline, CDR1 is SGHTA and CDR2 is FQGNSA. V dropped 2 bases and J dropped 7; count of bases not matched to a gene: 12. This CDR3 contains 17 residues. For the CDR3, the DNA is TGTGCCAGCAGCTTATTTCCGGGACAGGGTGTTCTAAATGAGCAGTTCTTC. As protein: CASSLFPGQGVLNEQFF.

A word on this clonotype: One base away lies a much larger clone, so this may be a sequencing read error. This chain links TRBV5-1 with TRBJ1-2; no clear D gene. V was shortened by 0 bases and J by 2 bases, with 5 bases between the two germline ends. The CDR3 covers 13 residues. CDR1 SGHRS and CDR2 YFSETQ come from the germline V gene. CDR3 in DNA: TGCGCCAGCAGCTTGGAGGAAAACTATGGCTACACCTTC. Translated, it gives CASSLEENYGYTF.